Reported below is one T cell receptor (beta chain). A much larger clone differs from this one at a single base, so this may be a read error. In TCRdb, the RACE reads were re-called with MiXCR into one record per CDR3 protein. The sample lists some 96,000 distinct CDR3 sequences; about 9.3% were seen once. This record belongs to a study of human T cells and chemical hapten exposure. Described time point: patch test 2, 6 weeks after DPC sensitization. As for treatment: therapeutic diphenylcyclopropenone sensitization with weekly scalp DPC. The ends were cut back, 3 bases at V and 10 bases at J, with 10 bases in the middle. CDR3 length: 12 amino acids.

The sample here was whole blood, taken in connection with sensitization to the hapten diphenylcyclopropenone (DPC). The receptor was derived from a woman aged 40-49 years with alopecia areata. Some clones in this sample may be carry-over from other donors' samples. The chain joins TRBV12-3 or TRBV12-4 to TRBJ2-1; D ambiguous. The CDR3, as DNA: TGTGCCAGCAGTTTTGTGCGGATCGAGCAGTTCTTC. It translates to CASSFVRIEQFF.